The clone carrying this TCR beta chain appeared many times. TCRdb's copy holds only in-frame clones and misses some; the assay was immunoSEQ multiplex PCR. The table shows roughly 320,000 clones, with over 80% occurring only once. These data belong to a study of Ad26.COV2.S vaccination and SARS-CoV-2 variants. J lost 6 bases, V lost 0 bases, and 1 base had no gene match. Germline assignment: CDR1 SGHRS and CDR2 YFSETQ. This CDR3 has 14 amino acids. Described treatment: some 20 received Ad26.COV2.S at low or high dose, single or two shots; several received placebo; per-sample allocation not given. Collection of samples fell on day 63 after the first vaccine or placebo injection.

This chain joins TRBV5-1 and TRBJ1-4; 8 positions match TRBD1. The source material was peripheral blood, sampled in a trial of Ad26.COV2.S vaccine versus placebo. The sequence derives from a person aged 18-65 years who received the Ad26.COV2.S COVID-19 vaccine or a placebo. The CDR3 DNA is TGCGCCAGCAGCTTGGACAGGGGGTATGAAAAACTGTTTTTT. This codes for CASSLDRGYEKLFF.